What follows are 3 T cell receptor beta chains derived from one specimen sequenced in a study of shared clonotypes between healthy human individuals. Generated by immunoSEQ multiplex PCR, the TCRdb table keeps only in-frame clones and is missing some. Among millions of clones, approximately 94% were seen once, and the ten largest hold about 0.13%. Sample: naive CD4+ T cells sorted from blood. Sample subset: CD45RA+ positively selected. These receptors were obtained from a man aged 18 to 29 in good health.

The V gene is TRBV28, the J gene TRBJ2-2; 11 nucleotides line up with TRBD1. CDR1 and CDR2 from the germline V gene are MDHEN and SYDVKM. The trim removed 4 bases at V and 5 bases at J, leaving 9 bases unmatched. This CDR3 comprises 17 residues. The CDR3 nucleotides are TGTGCCAGCAGTTCTTGGACAGGGGGCCGGGGTACCGGGGAGCTGTTTTTT. Translation: CASSSWTGGRGTGELFF.

This chain uses TRBV7-2 with TRBJ2-1, with TRBD2 matching 10 bases. J gave up 5 bases and V 5 bases, and 6 bases lay outside the gene matches. Germline loops: CDR1 SGHTA, CDR2 FQGNSA. This CDR3 region has 15 residues. The chain's CDR3 is CASSPIAGGHNEQFF. The CDR3 DNA reads TGTGCCAGCAGCCCCATAGCGGGGGGACACAATGAGCAGTTCTTC.

V and J are TRBV7-9 and TRBJ1-4; 8 bases are a match to TRBD1. Trimming at V came to 5 bases and at J to 0 bases, leaving 5 bases not matched to a gene. In germline, CDR1 is SEHNR, CDR2 FQNEAQ (reference sequence). The CDR3 covers 16 residues. The CDR3 DNA follows: TGTGCCAGCAGCCGTTGGACAGGGTCAACTAATGAAAAACTGTTTTTT. This translates into CASSRWTGSTNEKLFF.